This TCR beta chain is from a study of blood T cell repertoires in COVID-19. Produced via immunoSEQ multiplex PCR; TCRdb's table is partial and in-frame only. The sample has about 220,000 clones, about 85% seen once; the top ten hold over 2.5%. The CDR3 contains 12 residues. Germline CDR1 and CDR2: LGHDT and YNNKEL (reference sequence). The V and J ends lost 5 bases and 5 bases respectively, with 6 bases between them. This clonotype originated in a man in his fifties or sixties who had recovered from COVID-19. Sequenced material: peripheral blood. The chain joins TRBV3-1 (or the pseudogene TRBV3-2) to TRBJ2-2; the D is unclear. The CDR3 loop is CASSGQTGELFF. CDR3 coding DNA: TGTGCCAGCAGCGGCCAAACCGGGGAGCTGTTTTTT.